This entry lists 32 T cell receptor beta chains sequenced from one sample in a study of long-term antiretroviral therapy in people with HIV. With survey level as its setting, the immunoSEQ assay was v3.0. Using immunoSEQ multiplex PCR, the repertoire was profiled, and TCRdb retains in-frame clones only, with some absent. Of about 30,000 clones listed, 94% were seen once; the top ten hold roughly 2.5%. This specimen was unsorted PBMCs, taken about 7.2 years after starting antiretroviral therapy. All receptors come from a man aged 45-60 years with HIV.

The V and J genes are TRBV20-1 and TRBJ2-3; D remains ambiguous. CDR3 length: 11 residues. Trimming pared 6 bases from V and 4 bases from J, leaving 8 bases between. CDR1 is DFQATT and CDR2 is SNEGSKA in the germline V gene (reference sequence). The CDR3 DNA follows: TGCAGTGCCAGTCATTCAGATACGCAGTATTTT. Its protein is CSASHSDTQYF.

The rearrangement uses TRBV23-1 and TRBJ2-7, with no clear D. TRBV23-1 belongs to the ORF category, with a function that is uncertain. The CDR3 runs to 10 residues. V gave up 8 bases and J gave up 5 bases, with 7 bases separating them. This CDR3 is CASESNEQYF. The CDR3 DNA follows: TGCGCCAGCGAGTCAAACGAGCAGTACTTC.

This clone was observed a single time. The CDR3 here is CASSDVVSSEAFF. The DNA of the CDR3 is TGTGCCAGTAGTGACGTGGTCAGCTCCGAAGCTTTCTTT. The chain joins TRBV19 to TRBJ1-1; D gene ambiguous. V lost 5 bases and J 8 bases, leaving 15 bases between the germline ends. The CDR3 length is 13 residues. Per germline, CDR1 LNHDA and CDR2 SQIVND (reference sequence).

The genes are TRBV5-1 and TRBJ2-7, with a weak D call TRBD2 (6 bases). The germline V gene has CDR1 SGHRS and CDR2 YFSETQ. V lost 0 bases and J lost 5, with 12 bases in between. This CDR3 comprises 14 residues. The CDR3 region is CASSLVMGGNEQYF. The DNA for the CDR3 is TGCGCCAGCAGCTTGGTAATGGGAGGAAACGAGCAGTACTTC.

V is TRBV27 and J is TRBJ2-1; possibly TRBD1 for D (5 bases). Trimming removed 1 base at V and 4 bases at J, with 14 bases between. CDR1 and CDR2 from the germline V gene are MNHEY and SMNVEV (reference sequence). CDR3 length: 16 amino acids. The CDR3, as DNA: TGTGCCAGCAGTTTATGGGGCTTTAACGGTTACAATGAGCAGTTCTTC. Translated, it gives CASSLWGFNGYNEQFF.

The chain links TRBV5-6 to TRBJ1-2; D is unclear. The CDR3 consists of 17 residues. Per the germline V gene, CDR1 is SGHDT and CDR2 is YYEEEE. The V end lost 2 bases, the J end lost 3 bases, and 20 bases lay between the germline ends. The CDR3 reads CASSFRRQVVGYYGYTF. Here the CDR3 DNA reads TGTGCCAGCAGCTTCCGGCGACAAGTTGTGGGCTACTATGGCTACACCTTC. The whole variable domain, remainder taken from reference TRBV5-6 and TRBJ1-2, is DAGVTQSPTHLIKTRGQQVTLRCSPKSGHDTVSWYQQALGQGPQFIFQYYEEEERQRGNFPDRFSGHQFPNYSSELNVNALLLGDSALYLCASSFRRQVVGYYGYTFGSGTRLTVV.

This clone showed up just once. This CDR3 reads CASSSGTGWNNEQFF. In DNA form, the CDR3 reads TGTGCCAGCAGTTCCGGGACAGGGTGGAACAATGAGCAGTTCTTC. The chain links TRBV6-1 to TRBJ2-1; TRBD1 matches at 9 bases. The V gene's germline CDR1 is MNHNS and CDR2 SASEGT. The CDR3 has 15 residues. The J segment lost 5 bases and the V segment lost 5 bases, leaving 7 bases of the junction unmatched.

The V call is TRBV11-2, the J call TRBJ2-2; D unclear. Germline V lookup: CDR1 SGHAT, CDR2 FQNNGV. Trimming removed 2 bases from V and 5 bases from J, with 6 bases in between. The length of the CDR3 is 13 residues. CDR3 bases: TGTGCCAGCAGCTTAAGTGGTACCGGGGAGCTGTTTTTT. Its translation is CASSLSGTGELFF.

The chain joins TRBV5-1 to TRBJ2-1; 7 bases agree with TRBD1. V gave up 2 bases and J gave up 3 bases; unmatched junction bases: 5. Germline assignment: CDR1 SGHRS and CDR2 YFSETQ. This CDR3 has 15 residues. CDR3 nucleotides: TGCGCCAGCAGCTTAAATACAGGGGACTACAATGAGCAGTTCTTC. Translating gives CASSLNTGDYNEQFF.

This clone has a single count. This chain joins TRBV6-1 and TRBJ1-1; D not certain. The ends were cut back, 4 bases at V and 3 bases at J, with 12 bases in the middle. CDR3 length equals 14 residues. Germline V gene sequence: CDR1 MNHNS, CDR2 SASEGT. CDR3 sequence reads: CASSGRTPHTEAFF. The CDR3 DNA reads as TGTGCCAGCAGTGGACGGACGCCTCACACTGAAGCTTTCTTT.

This chain's CDR3 is CASSQLNRGLENIQYF. For the CDR3, the DNA is TGTGCCAGCAGCCAGCTCAACAGGGGGTTAGAAAACATTCAGTACTTC. The V and J genes are TRBV7-8 and TRBJ2-4; 8 bases agree with TRBD1. CDR3 length: 16 amino acids. Germline V gene sequence: CDR1 SGHVS, CDR2 FQNEAQ. With 5 bases clipped from V and 5 bases from J, the junction kept 11 bases outside the gene matches.

The rearrangement joins TRBV19 to TRBJ1-3, with 7 bases fitting TRBD1. Germline V gives CDR1 LNHDA, CDR2 SQIVND (reference sequence). V was clipped by 3 bases and J by 0 bases; unmatched bases: 8. This CDR3 contains 17 residues. Here the CDR3 reads CASSILRQGLSGNTIYF. In DNA form, the CDR3 reads TGTGCCAGTAGTATTCTGAGACAGGGCCTCTCTGGAAACACCATATATTTT.

The chain joins TRBV5-8 to TRBJ1-1; D is unclear. CDR1 and CDR2 (germline): SGHTS, YDEGEE. The CDR3 sequence is 13 residues long. Trimming cost V 1 base and J 3 bases, with 7 bases left between them. The CDR3 is CASSLTGDTEAFF. CDR3 bases: TGTGCCAGCAGCTTGACGGGAGACACTGAAGCTTTCTTT.

The genes are TRBV27 and TRBJ2-7; TRBD1 agrees at 7 bases. V was clipped by 4 bases and J by 1 base; unmatched bases: 4. The CDR3 runs 14 residues. CDR1 is MNHEY and CDR2 is SMNVEV in the germline V gene (reference sequence). The CDR3 nucleotides are TGTGCCAGCAGTTCCCGACAGGGATCCTACGAGCAGTACTTC. Protein sequence: CASSSRQGSYEQYF.

This clone was observed a single time. CDR3 nucleotide sequence: TGTGCCAGCAAAGGCGCAGGGGTGAGCACCGGGGAGCTGTTTTTT. Amino acid sequence: CASKGAGVSTGELFF. V usage is TRBV6-6 and J usage is TRBJ2-2; TRBD1 is a possible D gene (6 bases). Germline CDR1 reads MNHNY; CDR2 reads SVGAGI (reference sequence). The CDR3 sequence is 15 residues long. V was trimmed by 7 bases and J by 4 bases, leaving 16 bases between them.

The J gene is TRBJ1-1, the V gene TRBV7-2; D unresolved. V was shortened by 6 bases and J by 0 bases, with 8 bases between the two germline ends. The CDR3 extends over 13 amino acids. CDR1 is SGHTA and CDR2 is FQGNSA in the germline V gene. The CDR3 is CASRTSMNTEAFF. In DNA form, the CDR3 reads TGTGCCAGCAGGACTAGCATGAACACTGAAGCTTTCTTT. The variable domain in full, completed from reference TRBV7-2 and TRBJ1-1, reads GAGVSQSPSNKVTEKGKDVELRCDPISGHTALYWYRQSLGQGLEFLIYFQGNSAPDKSGLPSDRFSAERTGGSVSTLTIQRTQQEDSAVYLCASRTSMNTEAFFGQGTRLTVV.

The chain uses TRBV7-3 and TRBJ1-1; D gene ambiguous. The germline gives CDR1 SGHTA, CDR2 FQGTGA. The V end was cut by 5 bases, the J end by 6 bases, with 13 bases between. This CDR3 comprises 13 residues. The CDR3 here is CASSLNRVSEAFF. Written as DNA, the CDR3 is TGTGCCAGCAGCCTTAACAGAGTCTCTGAAGCTTTCTTT.

J is TRBJ2-2 and V is TRBV9; D not resolved. CDR3 length: 14 residues. V was shortened by 5 bases and J by 0 bases, with 8 bases between the two germline ends. The germline V gene encodes CDR1 SGDLS and CDR2 YYNGEE. CDR3 loop: CASSKAANTGELFF. Here the CDR3 DNA reads TGTGCCAGCAGTAAGGCAGCGAACACCGGGGAGCTGTTTTTT.

In its sample, this clone was seen once. The chain has TRBV27 and TRBJ2-3, with TRBD1 matching over 8 bases. CDR3 length: 15 residues. After removal of 6 bases from V and 5 bases from J, the junction contained 10 bases not matched to a gene. Germline V gene data show CDR1 as MNHEY and CDR2 as SMNVEV (reference sequence). In DNA form, the CDR3 reads TGTGCCAGCAGCAAGTACGGGACAGGACAAGATACGCAGTATTTT. Translation: CASSKYGTGQDTQYF.

The rearrangement joins TRBV6-5 to TRBJ1-5; D is possibly TRBD1 (5 bases). Germline loops: CDR1 MNHEY, CDR2 SVGAGI. V gave up 6 bases and J gave up 6 bases, with 18 bases separating them. The CDR3 is 15 amino acids. The CDR3: CASRALTREGQPQHF. The CDR3 bases are TGTGCCAGCAGGGCACTGACCAGGGAGGGTCAGCCCCAGCATTTT.

V gene TRBV18 combines with J gene TRBJ1-4; D ambiguous. Trimming took 1 base from V and 5 from J, leaving 11 bases between them. This CDR3 contains 15 residues. In germline, CDR1 is KGHSH, CDR2 LQKENI. As DNA, the CDR3 is TGTGCCAGCTCACCACGGGCAGGCCCGAATGAAAAACTGTTTTTT. Translated: CASSPRAGPNEKLFF.

CDR3 region: CASSEQGHNSPLHF. For the CDR3, the DNA is TGTGCCAGCAGCGAACAGGGGCATAATTCACCCCTCCACTTT. This chain uses TRBV7-3 with TRBJ1-6, with 7 positions matching TRBD1. After removal of 5 bases from V and 5 bases from J, the junction contained 3 bases not matched to a gene. The CDR3 extends over 14 amino acids. CDR1 and CDR2 from the germline V gene are SGHTA and FQGTGA.

The rearrangement joins TRBV2 to TRBJ2-3; 14 nucleotides line up with TRBD2. V gave up 7 bases and J gave up 4 bases; unmatched junction bases: 10. Germline V gene sequence: CDR1 SNHLY, CDR2 FYNNEI. The CDR3 length is 17 residues. This chain's CDR3 is CASMETSGGARADTQYF. In DNA form, the CDR3 reads TGTGCCAGCATGGAGACTAGCGGGGGGGCCCGGGCAGATACGCAGTATTTT.

This sequence joins TRBV30 and TRBJ1-2; 9 nucleotides agree with TRBD1. CDR1 GTSNPN and CDR2 SVGIG come from the germline V gene (reference sequence). This CDR3 is built from 13 residues. V gave up 7 bases and J gave up 5 bases; unmatched junction bases: 8. The CDR3 reads CASFGTGQYGYTF. CDR3 coding DNA: TGTGCCTCCTTTGGGACAGGGCAATATGGCTACACCTTC.

The chain combines TRBV13 with TRBJ1-2; weak D call: TRBD1 (6 bases). The germline V and J ends were trimmed by 1 base and 4 bases, with 7 bases remaining between them. The CDR3 contains 13 residues. The germline V gene encodes CDR1 PRHDT and CDR2 FYEKMQ (reference sequence). CDR3 bases: TGTGCCAGCAGCTTAGCGGGGGCCTATGGCTACACCTTC. Its protein is CASSLAGAYGYTF.

V and J are TRBV30 and TRBJ2-7; 9 bases line up with TRBD1. Germline CDR1 and CDR2: GTSNPN and SVGIG (reference sequence). V lost 3 bases, J lost 5 bases, and 8 bases stayed unmatched. The CDR3 contains 14 residues. CDR3 nucleotide sequence: TGTGCCTGGAGCACCATCGGGACAGGGAACGAGCAGTACTTC. Translating gives CAWSTIGTGNEQYF.

The table lists this clone with a count of one. The gene calls are TRBV30 and TRBJ1-1; D not certain. The germline V and J ends were trimmed by 0 bases and 4 bases, with 9 bases remaining between them. The CDR3 is made up of 13 amino acids. The germline V gene has CDR1 GTSNPN and CDR2 SVGIG (reference sequence). DNA for the CDR3: TGTGCCTGGAGTGTTGGGCTTTCCACTGAAGCTTTCTTT. This codes for CAWSVGLSTEAFF.

The J gene is TRBJ2-1, the V gene TRBV15, with unresolved D. The V gene's germline CDR1 is LNHNV and CDR2 YYDKDF (reference sequence). The CDR3 has 11 amino acids. Trimming cost V 5 bases and J 7 bases, with 6 bases left between them. The CDR3, as DNA: TGTGCCACCAGCTTAAAAAATGAGCAGTTCTTC. It is translated as CATSLKNEQFF.

The gene calls are TRBV27 and TRBJ1-1, with D maybe TRBD1 (5 bases). The CDR3 runs 15 residues. Germline V lookup: CDR1 MNHEY, CDR2 SMNVEV (reference sequence). V dropped 3 bases and J dropped 3 bases, with 14 bases sitting between them. In DNA, the CDR3 is TGTGCCAGCAGTTTGATTGGGGGAGGAGACACTGAAGCTTTCTTT. Amino acids: CASSLIGGGDTEAFF.

This chain connects TRBV6-5 to TRBJ2-4; 10 bases match TRBD2. V trimming: 6 bases; J trimming: 0 bases; junction bases outside the gene matches: 2. Germline CDR1 is MNHEY and CDR2 is SVGAGI. CDR3 size: 15 residues. The CDR3 reads CASRLAGSAKNIQYF. As DNA, the CDR3 is TGTGCCAGCAGACTAGCGGGGTCAGCCAAAAACATTCAGTACTTC.

This clone showed up just a few times. V gene TRBV27 combines with J gene TRBJ1-5; perhaps TRBD1 as D (6 bases). The germline V gene has CDR1 MNHEY and CDR2 SMNVEV (reference sequence). The CDR3 loop spans 16 amino acids. Trimming took 2 bases from V and 1 from J, leaving 12 bases between them. The chain's CDR3 is CASSLKPGVSNQPQHF. CDR3 DNA: TGTGCCAGCAGTTTAAAGCCAGGGGTGAGCAATCAGCCCCAGCATTTT.

The chain uses TRBV7-9 and TRBJ1-2; D is perhaps TRBD1 (5 bases). V was cut by 5 bases and J by 3 bases, with 13 bases left in between. The CDR3 sequence is 14 residues long. CDR1 and CDR2 (germline): SEHNR, FQNEAQ (reference sequence). This CDR3 reads CASSPRSGDYGYTF. In DNA, the CDR3 is TGTGCCAGCAGCCCACGGTCGGGGGACTATGGCTACACCTTC.